Listed here are 25 T cell receptor beta chains from one sample, sequenced in a study of post-analysis software for immune sequencing data. TCR beta libraries were prepared from cDNA with unique molecular identifiers. TCRdb re-derived calls from the PCR reads in MiXCR, one entry per CDR3 protein. Of some 690,000 distinct CDR3 sequences listed, about 32% are singletons. These receptors' antigens are unknown. Broader study findings: TRBV5-6, TRBV5-1 and TRBV20-1 were among roughly five TRBV segments more frequent in patients than controls.

The sequenced sample consisted of blood. The receptors originated from a girl under 18 with multiple sclerosis.

This clonotype turned up a few times. This chain joins TRBV11-2 and TRBJ2-1; 9 positions agree with TRBD2. J gave up 3 bases and V 2 bases, and 5 bases lay outside the gene matches. The CDR3 consists of 16 residues. Germline lookup yields CDR1 SGHAT and CDR2 FQNNGV. CDR3 in amino acids: CASSLFPTSGYNEQFF. Written as DNA, the CDR3 is TGTGCCAGCAGCTTATTTCCGACTAGCGGCTACAATGAGCAGTTCTTC.

Many counts were recorded for this clonotype. The J gene is TRBJ2-7, the V gene TRBV4-1; D is ambiguous. This CDR3 is built from 13 residues. CDR1 MGHRA and CDR2 YSYEKL come from the germline V gene. V lost 1 base to trimming and J lost 4 bases, with 8 bases between them. Here the CDR3 reads CASSQVPGYEQYF. The CDR3 DNA reads TGCGCCAGCAGCCAAGTTCCGGGTTACGAGCAGTACTTC.

The chain is built from TRBV27 and TRBJ1-1, with 8 bases fitting TRBD1. This CDR3 is 16 amino acids long. The V gene end was trimmed by 3 bases and the J gene end by 4 bases; junction bases not matched to a gene: 10. Germline values: CDR1 MNHEY, CDR2 SMNVEV (reference sequence). This chain's CDR3 is CASSFGRGPLSTEAFF. CDR3 DNA sequence: TGTGCCAGCAGTTTTGGCAGGGGGCCGTTGAGCACTGAAGCTTTCTTT.

There are a few counts of this clonotype. The chain uses TRBV4-1 and TRBJ2-7; tentative D call: TRBD1 (6 bases). The V gene's germline CDR1 is MGHRA and CDR2 YSYEKL. The germline V and J ends were trimmed by 1 base and 2 bases, with 12 bases remaining between them. The CDR3 runs 15 residues. The CDR3 is CASSQGFRTAYEQYF. CDR3 in DNA: TGCGCCAGCAGCCAAGGATTCCGGACAGCCTACGAGCAGTACTTC.

With regard to this clonotype: A read error may explain this, as a much larger clone is one base away. The chain combines TRBV7-6 with TRBJ2-7, with D perhaps matching TRBD1 or TRBD2 (6 bases each). Trimming shortened V by 3 bases and J by 7 bases, and 25 bases separated the two germline ends. Germline values: CDR1 SGHVS, CDR2 FNYEAQ. The CDR3 totals 17 residues. The CDR3 region has the DNA TGTGCCAGCAGCTTGGGGGTGGAGGGGGAACCCTACAATGAGCAGTACTTC. It is translated as CASSLGVEGEPYNEQYF.

This clonotype was counted a few times. This chain connects TRBV7-8 to TRBJ2-2, with 8 bases fitting TRBD1. The CDR3 spans 17 residues. Germline CDR1 is SGHVS and CDR2 is FQNEAQ. Trimming cost V 1 base and J 6 bases; bases outside gene matches: 10. CDR3 DNA sequence: TGTGCCAGCAGCTTAGGGTCTCCAGGGGGCGCAGCCGGGGAGCTGTTTTTT. It is translated as CASSLGSPGGAAGELFF. The full variable domain, rest sourced from reference TRBV7-8 and TRBJ2-2, is GAGVSQSPRYKVAKRGQDVALRCDPISGHVSLFWYQQALGQGPEFLTYFQNEAQLDKSGLPSDRFFAERPEGSVSTLKIQRTQQEDSAVYLCASSLGSPGGAAGELFFGEGSRLTVL.

The rearrangement links TRBV6-5 to TRBJ1-6, with D possibly matching TRBD1 (5 bases). In germline, CDR1 is MNHEY, CDR2 SVGAGI. The CDR3 runs 14 residues. V lost 10 bases, J lost 9 bases, and 19 bases lay in between. CDR3 sequence reads: CATKGTLSRSPLHF. CDR3 bases: TGTGCCACAAAAGGGACCCTTAGCCGTTCACCCCTCCACTTT.

The chain couples TRBV7-8 to TRBJ1-1, with no clear D. Trimming took off 1 base at V and 11 bases at J, with 11 bases between the two ends. From germline, CDR1 is SGHVS and CDR2 FQNEAQ. CDR3 length equals 12 residues. CDR3 loop: CASSLVTVRAFF. The CDR3 DNA follows: TGTGCCAGCAGCTTAGTTACGGTTAGGGCTTTCTTT.

The chain recombines TRBV12-3 or TRBV12-4 with TRBJ2-3; 10 bases map to TRBD2. Unmatched junction bases numbered 3, after V lost 6 bases and J lost 6 bases. The CDR3 sequence is 13 residues long. CDR3 sequence: CASRGLAMDTQYF. The CDR3 nucleotides are TGTGCCAGCAGGGGACTAGCGATGGATACGCAGTATTTT.

A single count supports this clonotype. The final CDR3 position lacks the conserved phenylalanine or tryptophan, pointing to a likely read error. The V call is TRBV5-1, the J call TRBJ2-7; TRBD2 agrees at 11 bases. The CDR3 spans 17 residues. CDR1 and CDR2 (germline): SGHRS, YFSETQ. V was clipped by 2 bases and J by 3 bases; unmatched bases: 10. This chain's CDR3 is CASSLVLAGGVGYEQYC. The CDR3 region has the DNA TGCGCCAGCAGCTTAGTTCTAGCGGGAGGAGTAGGCTACGAGCAGTACTGC.

This clonotype was observed once. The germline gene is not matched at one end of the junction; a read error may be the cause. The chain uses TRBV3-1 and TRBJ2-7, with unresolved D. Near its end, the DNA agrees better with TRBJ2-5, so the J call may be wrong. Germline-derived CDR1 and CDR2 are LGHDT and YNNKEL (reference sequence). The CDR3 extends over 12 amino acids. The DNA for the CDR3 is TGTGCCAGCAACCAAGGATCGGTGACCCAGTACTTC. Its protein product is CASNQGSVTQYF.

This clonotype was counted at least ten times. V and J are TRBV7-2 and TRBJ2-5; no clear D gene. The CDR3 runs to 12 residues. The V end lost 5 bases, the J end lost 4 bases, and 8 bases lay between the germline ends. Germline CDR1 reads SGHTA; CDR2 reads FQGNSA. CDR3 loop: CASSLYPETQYF. DNA of the CDR3: TGTGCCAGCAGCCTATATCCAGAGACCCAGTACTTC.

A remark on this clonotype: One end of the junction is discordant with germline, which a read error may explain. The CDR3: CASSVTGTGSFETQYF. The CDR3 bases are TGTGCCAGCAGCGTAACCGGGACAGGGAGTTTTGAGACCCAGTACTTC. The chain is built from TRBV7-3 and TRBJ2-5; 9 nucleotides line up with TRBD1. This CDR3 is built from 16 residues. Germline V lookup: CDR1 SGHTA, CDR2 FQGTGA.

On this clonotype itself: An end of the junction differs from the germline gene, which may be a read error. The chain uses TRBV20-1 and TRBJ2-4; D may match TRBD1 or TRBD2 (5 bases each). The V gene's germline CDR1 is DFQATT and CDR2 SNEGSKA (reference sequence). This CDR3 region has 15 residues. CDR3 sequence reads: CSASDRDLAKNIRYF. Here the CDR3 DNA reads TGCAGTGCTAGTGATAGGGACCTAGCCAAAAACATTCGGTACTTC.

The chain couples TRBV20-1 to TRBJ2-1; 8 bases align to TRBD2. Germline trimming cut 6 bases from V and 8 bases from J; bases unmatched to any gene: 15. The length of the CDR3 is 15 residues. The germline V gene has CDR1 DFQATT and CDR2 SNEGSKA (reference sequence). CDR3 region: CSATQAGTSVDEQFF. CDR3 coding DNA: TGCAGTGCCACCCAAGCCGGGACTAGTGTCGATGAGCAGTTCTTC.

In its sample, this clonotype was seen once. This rearrangement joins TRBV3-1 to TRBJ1-1, with D perhaps TRBD1 (5 bases). This CDR3 contains 14 residues. CDR1 and CDR2 from the germline V gene are LGHDT and YNNKEL (reference sequence). Trimming took 1 base from V and 4 from J, leaving 10 bases between them. The CDR3 nucleotides read TGTGCCAGCAGCCAAGCCGGGGGTTCCACTGAAGCTTTCTTT. Residues: CASSQAGGSTEAFF.

Only a few counts were recorded for this clonotype. The chain uses TRBV7-2 and TRBJ2-1, with TRBD2 identical over 11 bases. The CDR3 sequence is 16 residues long. The ends lost 5 bases at V and 6 bases at J; junction bases unmatched: 9. CDR1 is SGHTA and CDR2 is FQGNSA in the germline V gene. CDR3 coding DNA: TGTGCCAGCAGCGCCGGTTCCGGGACTAGCGGCAATGAGCAGTTCTTC. Its translation: CASSAGSGTSGNEQFF.

This clonotype has a handful of counts. V gene TRBV29-1 combines with J gene TRBJ2-1; 10 bases match TRBD2. V gave up 7 bases and J gave up 7 bases; unmatched junction bases: 10. Germline CDR1 and CDR2: SQVTM and ANQGSEA. The CDR3 extends over 14 amino acids. CDR3: CSGRKAGGPNEQFF. DNA of the CDR3: TGCAGCGGCAGGAAAGCGGGAGGGCCTAATGAGCAGTTCTTC.

This chain joins TRBV20-1 and TRBJ2-5; D may be TRBD2 (5 bases). The germline V gene encodes CDR1 DFQATT and CDR2 SNEGSKA (reference sequence). Trimming left V 6 bases short and J 11 bases short, with 19 bases between. The CDR3 contains 12 residues. CDR3 nucleotide sequence: TGCAGTGCCCCATCGCGGGTAGGTGAGCAGTACTTC. Protein product: CSAPSRVGEQYF.

This clonotype has just a few counts. This chain joins TRBV7-9 and TRBJ2-4; D may match TRBD1 or TRBD2 (5 bases each). Between the trimmed V and J ends, which lost 5 bases and 5 bases, there was a span of 10 bases. Germline V lookup: CDR1 SEHNR, CDR2 FQNEAQ (reference sequence). The CDR3 runs to 13 residues. The CDR3 DNA reads as TGTGCCAGCAGCCCCCGGGGCCAAAACATTCAGTACTTC. This codes for CASSPRGQNIQYF.

This clonotype came up a few times. This CDR3 is CASREIYEQYF. Written as DNA, the CDR3 is TGTGCCAGCAGGGAAATTTACGAGCAGTACTTC. This chain joins TRBV2 and TRBJ2-7; D call uncertain. This CDR3 comprises 11 residues. V lost 6 bases and J lost 4, with 7 bases in between. Germline CDR1 is SNHLY and CDR2 is FYNNEI.

This clonotype was observed a single time. The chain is built from TRBV4-3 and TRBJ2-2; TRBD1 aligns across 11 bases. Germline V gene sequence: CDR1 LGHNA, CDR2 YSLEER. The CDR3 spans 20 residues. V lost 0 bases and J lost 0; bases outside the gene matches: 9. The chain's CDR3 is CASSQEVVGQGAANTGELFF. In nucleotides, the CDR3 is TGCGCCAGCAGCCAAGAAGTTGTCGGACAGGGGGCTGCGAACACCGGGGAGCTGTTTTTT.

The J gene is TRBJ2-7, the V gene TRBV20-1, with TRBD2 matching over 8 bases. The DNA matches TRBJ2-5 better at its end, which makes the J call doubtful. CDR1 and CDR2 from the germline V gene are DFQATT and SNEGSKA (reference sequence). This CDR3 comprises 14 residues. The CDR3 reads CSARVSGVVETQYF. The CDR3 DNA follows: TGCAGTGCTAGAGTTAGCGGGGTGGTGGAGACCCAGTACTTC.

A note on this clonotype: One junction end does not reproduce the germline sequence, and a read error may be involved. The chain couples TRBV20-1 to TRBJ2-7; the D gene is possibly TRBD1 (7 bases). Germline loops: CDR1 DFQATT, CDR2 SNEGSKA (reference sequence). There are 15 residues in the CDR3. The CDR3 coding sequence is TGCAGTGCTAGAGATCCAGGGGGGAATTCCTGCGAGCAGTACTTC. This codes for CSARDPGGNSCEQYF.

The genes are TRBV20-1 and TRBJ2-7; TRBD2 matches 13 bases. Germline loops: CDR1 DFQATT, CDR2 SNEGSKA (reference sequence). The CDR3 extends over 15 amino acids. The trim removed 6 bases at V and 7 bases at J, leaving 12 bases unmatched. Here the CDR3 DNA reads TGCAGTGCAAGAAGACTAGCGGGAGGCTCTGGGGAGCAGTACTTC. Translating gives CSARRLAGGSGEQYF.